This T cell receptor beta chain was sequenced during a study of blood T cell repertoires in COVID-19. As for the study in general: From T cells, B-cell-depleted T cells, or PBMCs came the material, which was cDNA or gDNA.

Living in 24 US areas, the participants were between 18 and 89 years of age. Here immunoSEQ multiplex PCR was the method, and the copy in TCRdb shows in-frame clones only, minus some. The profile covers 350,000 to 400,000 clones, with roughly 90% appearing a single time and 0.7% to 0.95% taken by the ten largest. Sample: PBMCs or T cells enriched from blood (not recorded which). The clonotype comes from a woman aged 40 to 50 who had been exposed to COVID-19.

This CDR3 reads CAWSVLGTGASPLHF. CDR3 DNA sequence: TGTGCCTGGAGTGTACTTGGGACAGGGGCCTCACCCCTCCACTTT. V gene TRBV30 combines with J gene TRBJ1-6, with 10 bases aligning to TRBD1. Germline lookup yields CDR1 GTSNPN and CDR2 SVGIG (reference sequence). The CDR3 runs to 15 residues. The V segment lost 0 bases and the J segment 10 bases; nucleotides outside the gene matches: 6.